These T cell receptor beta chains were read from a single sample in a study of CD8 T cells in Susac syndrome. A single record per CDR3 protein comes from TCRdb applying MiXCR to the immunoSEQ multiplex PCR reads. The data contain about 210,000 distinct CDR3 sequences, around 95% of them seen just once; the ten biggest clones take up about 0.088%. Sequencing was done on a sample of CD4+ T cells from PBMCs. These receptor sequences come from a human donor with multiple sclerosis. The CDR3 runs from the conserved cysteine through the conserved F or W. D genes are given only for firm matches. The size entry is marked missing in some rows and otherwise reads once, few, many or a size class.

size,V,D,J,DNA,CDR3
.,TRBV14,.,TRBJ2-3,TGTGCCAGCAGCCAGAATATGGGAGATACGCAGTATTTT,CASSQNMGDTQYF
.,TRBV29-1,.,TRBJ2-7,TGCAGCGTTGACAGTCGGACGGGAGAGCAGTACTTC,CSVDSRTGEQYF
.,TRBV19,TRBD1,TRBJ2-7,TGTGCCAGTAGTATCTGGGACAGGGGGCGCGGCGAGCAGTACTTC,CASSIWDRGRGEQYF
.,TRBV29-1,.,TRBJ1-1,TGCAGCGTTATACGGGGGACTGAAGCTTTCTTT,CSVIRGTEAFF
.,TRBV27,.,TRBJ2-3,TGTGCCAGCAGTTTAGGAGGGGGGGCAGATACGCAGTATTTT,CASSLGGGADTQYF
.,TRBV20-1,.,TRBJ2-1,TGCAGTGCTGATGGCTTAAGTAGCTCCTACAATGAGCAGTTCTTC,CSADGLSSSYNEQFF
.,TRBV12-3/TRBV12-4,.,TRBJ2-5,TGTGCCAGCAGTTTTGGGGCGCAAGAGACCCAGTACTTC,CASSFGAQETQYF
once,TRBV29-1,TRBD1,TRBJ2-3,TGCAGCGTCGCGGGACAGGCCGGCACAGATACGCAGTATTTT,CSVAGQAGTDTQYF
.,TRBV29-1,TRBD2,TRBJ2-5,TGCAGCATCTACTCTCGGGGCGGGAGGAAGTCGGCAGGAGAGACCCAGTACTTC,CSIYSRGGRKSAGETQYF
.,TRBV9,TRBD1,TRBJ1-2,TGTGCCAGCAGCGTATCGCCAGGGGGGTATGGCTACACCTTC,CASSVSPGGYGYTF
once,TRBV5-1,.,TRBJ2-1,TGCGCCAGCAGCTTGTTTTCAGCGGATAGCTCCTACAATGAGCAGTTCTTC,CASSLFSADSSYNEQFF
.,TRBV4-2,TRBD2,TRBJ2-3,TGTGCCAGCAGCCAAGAGGGTTTACTAGCGGGGGCCGGCACAGATACGCAGTATTTT,CASSQEGLLAGAGTDTQYF
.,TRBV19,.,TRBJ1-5,TGTGCCAGTAAAGAACGCCAGGGGCGTCAGCCCCAGCATTTT,CASKERQGRQPQHF
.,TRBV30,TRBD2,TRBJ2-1,TGTGCCTGGGGACTTACTAGCGGATACTACAATGAGCAGTTCTTC,CAWGLTSGYYNEQFF
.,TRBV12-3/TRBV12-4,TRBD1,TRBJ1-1,TGTGCCAGCAGACTAGGACAGGCACCTGAAGCTTTCTTT,CASRLGQAPEAFF
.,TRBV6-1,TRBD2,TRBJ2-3,TGTGCCAGCAGTCGAGCGGGGGGCGGGGATACGCAGTATTTT,CASSRAGGGDTQYF
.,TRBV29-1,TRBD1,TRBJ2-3,TGCAGCGTCATGACGGCCAGGGGGAGCACAGATACGCAGTATTTT,CSVMTARGSTDTQYF
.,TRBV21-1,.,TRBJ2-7,TGTGCCAGCAGCAAAATCTCACCCGGGACAGTGAACTCCTACGAGCAGTACTTC,CASSKISPGTVNSYEQYF
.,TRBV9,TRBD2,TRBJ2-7,TGTGCCAGCAGCGTAGGAGGGCGGGAGGTGTACGAGCAGTACTTC,CASSVGGREVYEQYF
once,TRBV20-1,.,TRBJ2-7,TGCAGTGCTAGTGGAACTAGCCCGGGGCAGTACTTC,CSASGTSPGQYF
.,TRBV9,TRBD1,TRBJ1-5,TGTGCCAGCACCCCGGACAGGGAGGACAGCAATCAGCCCCAGCATTTT,CASTPDREDSNQPQHF
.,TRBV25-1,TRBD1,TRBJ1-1,TGTGCCAGCAGCGCCGGGACAGGGAACACTGAAGCTTTCTTT,CASSAGTGNTEAFF
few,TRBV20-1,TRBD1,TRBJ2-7,TGCAGTGCTAGACAGGGGGCTTACGAGCAGTACTTC,CSARQGAYEQYF
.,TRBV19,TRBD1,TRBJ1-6,TGTGCCAGTAGTCGCCGGGACAGGGATAATTCACCCCTCCACTTT,CASSRRDRDNSPLHF
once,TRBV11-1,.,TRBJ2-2,TGTGCCAGCAGGATGCCCGGGTCGGACACCGGGGAGCTGTTTTTT,CASRMPGSDTGELFF
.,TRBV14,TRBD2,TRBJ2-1,TGTGCCAGCAGCCGGACTAGCGGGAGTATGTCCTACAATGAGCAGTTCTTC,CASSRTSGSMSYNEQFF
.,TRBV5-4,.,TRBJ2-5,TGTGCCAGCAGCTTGGGACTCGGGGGGACCCAGTACTTC,CASSLGLGGTQYF
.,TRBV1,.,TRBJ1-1,TGCACCAGCAGCCGACAGACAGAAGCTTTCTTT,CTSSRQTEAFF
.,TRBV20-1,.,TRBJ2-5,TGCAGTGCTAGGTTAATCCGACAACAAGAGACCCAGTACTTC,CSARLIRQQETQYF
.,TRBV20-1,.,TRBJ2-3,TGCAGTGCTAGAGATACCTGGCAGGATGCGCAGTATTTT,CSARDTWQDAQYF
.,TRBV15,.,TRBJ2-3,TGTGCCACCAGCAGAGATGGACTCGTGAGCACAGATACGCAGTATTTT,CATSRDGLVSTDTQYF
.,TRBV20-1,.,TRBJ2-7,TGCAGTGCTAGAGATATCCGGGCCAAGAGGGACGAGCAGTACTTC,CSARDIRAKRDEQYF
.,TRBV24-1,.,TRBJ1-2,TGTGCCACCAGTGCTGGGGTGGATTATGGCTACACCTTC,CATSAGVDYGYTF
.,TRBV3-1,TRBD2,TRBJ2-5,TGTGCCAGCAGCCACTCGACGACTAGCGGGTCCAAGGGGACCCAGTACTTC,CASSHSTTSGSKGTQYF
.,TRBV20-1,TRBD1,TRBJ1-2,TGCAGTGCAACCGGGACAGGGGACTATGGCTACACCTTC,CSATGTGDYGYTF
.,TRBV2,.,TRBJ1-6,TGTGCCAGCAGTGACAGGGGTGGGTCACCCCTCCACTTT,CASSDRGGSPLHF
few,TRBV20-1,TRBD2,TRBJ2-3,TGCAGTGCAGAGGGACTAGCGGGGGGCACAGATACGCAGTATTTT,CSAEGLAGGTDTQYF
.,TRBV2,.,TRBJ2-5,TGTGCCAGCAGTGAAGAAAGGGTTTCTCAAGAGACCCAGTACTTC,CASSEERVSQETQYF
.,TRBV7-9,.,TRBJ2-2,TGTGCCAGCAGCTTAGAAGGCACCGGGGAGCTGTTTTTT,CASSLEGTGELFF
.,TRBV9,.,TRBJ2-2,TGTGCCAGCAGTGACTACGCGAACACCGGGGAGCTGTTTTTT,CASSDYANTGELFF
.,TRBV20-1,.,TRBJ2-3,TGCAGTGCTAGAGATAGCAGACAAGCTAGCACAGATACGCAGTATTTT,CSARDSRQASTDTQYF
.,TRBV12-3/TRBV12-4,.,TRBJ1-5,TGTGCCAGCAGTTTAGTAGGGGGAAGCAATCAGCCCCAGCATTTT,CASSLVGGSNQPQHF
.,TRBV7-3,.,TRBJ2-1,TGTGCCAGCAGCCAAGACTGGGGGAGTGTGCAGTTCTTC,CASSQDWGSVQFF
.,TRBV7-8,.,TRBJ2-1,TGTGCCAGCAGCCGCGGCGTGGCTGTCCATGAGCAGTTCTTC,CASSRGVAVHEQFF
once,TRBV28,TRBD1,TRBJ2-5,TGTGCCAGCACGAGAATGGACAGGGAAGAGACCCAGTACTTC,CASTRMDREETQYF
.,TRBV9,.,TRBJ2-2,TGTGCCAGCAGCGCAGGGGTCGAGAAGAACACCGGGGAGCTGTTTTTT,CASSAGVEKNTGELFF
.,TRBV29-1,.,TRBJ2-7,TGCAGCGTTGAAAACCCACGAACCCCCTACGAGCAGTACTTC,CSVENPRTPYEQYF
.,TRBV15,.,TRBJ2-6,TGTGCCACCAGCAGAGCGGACTCTGGGGCCAACGTCCTGACTTTC,CATSRADSGANVLTF